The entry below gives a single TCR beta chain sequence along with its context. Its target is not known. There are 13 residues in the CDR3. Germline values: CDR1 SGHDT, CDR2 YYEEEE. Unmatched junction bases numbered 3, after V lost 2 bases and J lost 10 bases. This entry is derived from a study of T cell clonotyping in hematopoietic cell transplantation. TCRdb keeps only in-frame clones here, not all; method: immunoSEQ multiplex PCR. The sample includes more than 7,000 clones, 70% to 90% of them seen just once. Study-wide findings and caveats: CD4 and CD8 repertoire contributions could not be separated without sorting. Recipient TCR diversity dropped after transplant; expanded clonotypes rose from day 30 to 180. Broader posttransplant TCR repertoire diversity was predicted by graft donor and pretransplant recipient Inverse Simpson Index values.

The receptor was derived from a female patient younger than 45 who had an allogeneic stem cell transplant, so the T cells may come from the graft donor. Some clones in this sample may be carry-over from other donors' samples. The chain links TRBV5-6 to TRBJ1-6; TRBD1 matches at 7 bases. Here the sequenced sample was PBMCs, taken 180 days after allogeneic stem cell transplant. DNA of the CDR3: TGTGCCAGCAGCTTCACAGGGGACTCACCCCTCCACTTT. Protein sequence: CASSFTGDSPLHF.